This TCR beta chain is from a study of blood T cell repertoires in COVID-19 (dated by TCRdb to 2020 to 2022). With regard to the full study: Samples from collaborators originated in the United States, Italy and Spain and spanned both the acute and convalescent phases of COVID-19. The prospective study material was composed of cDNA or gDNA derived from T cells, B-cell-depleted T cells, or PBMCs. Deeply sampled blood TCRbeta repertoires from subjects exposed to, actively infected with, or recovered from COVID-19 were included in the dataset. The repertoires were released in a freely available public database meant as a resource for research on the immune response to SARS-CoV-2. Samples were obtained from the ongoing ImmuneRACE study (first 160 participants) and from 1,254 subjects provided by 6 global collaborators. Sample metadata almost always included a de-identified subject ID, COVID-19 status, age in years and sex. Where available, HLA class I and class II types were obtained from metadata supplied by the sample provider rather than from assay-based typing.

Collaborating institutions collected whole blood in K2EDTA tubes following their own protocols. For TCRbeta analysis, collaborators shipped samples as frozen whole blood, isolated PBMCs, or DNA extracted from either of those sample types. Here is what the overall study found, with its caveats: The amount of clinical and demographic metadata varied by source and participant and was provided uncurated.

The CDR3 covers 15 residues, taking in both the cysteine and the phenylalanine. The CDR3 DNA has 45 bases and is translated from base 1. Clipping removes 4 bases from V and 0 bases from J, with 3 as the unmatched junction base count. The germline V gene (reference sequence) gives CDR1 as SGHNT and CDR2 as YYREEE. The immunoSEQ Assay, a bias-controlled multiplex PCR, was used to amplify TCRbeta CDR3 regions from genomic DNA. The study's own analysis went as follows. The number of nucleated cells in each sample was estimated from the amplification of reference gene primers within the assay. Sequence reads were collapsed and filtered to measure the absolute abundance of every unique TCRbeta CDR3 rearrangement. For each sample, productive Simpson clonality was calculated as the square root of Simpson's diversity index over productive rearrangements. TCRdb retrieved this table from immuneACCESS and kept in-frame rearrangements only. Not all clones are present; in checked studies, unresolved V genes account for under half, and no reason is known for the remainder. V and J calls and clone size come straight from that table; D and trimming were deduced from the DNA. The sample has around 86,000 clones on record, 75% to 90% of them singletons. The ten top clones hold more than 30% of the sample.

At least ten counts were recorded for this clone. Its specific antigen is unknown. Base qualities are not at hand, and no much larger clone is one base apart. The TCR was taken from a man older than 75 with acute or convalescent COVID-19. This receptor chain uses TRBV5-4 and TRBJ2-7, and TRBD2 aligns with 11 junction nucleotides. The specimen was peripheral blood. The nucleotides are TGTGCCAGCAGCCTAGCGGGAGGCTCCTCCTACGAGCAGTACTTC. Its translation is CASSLAGGSSYEQYF.